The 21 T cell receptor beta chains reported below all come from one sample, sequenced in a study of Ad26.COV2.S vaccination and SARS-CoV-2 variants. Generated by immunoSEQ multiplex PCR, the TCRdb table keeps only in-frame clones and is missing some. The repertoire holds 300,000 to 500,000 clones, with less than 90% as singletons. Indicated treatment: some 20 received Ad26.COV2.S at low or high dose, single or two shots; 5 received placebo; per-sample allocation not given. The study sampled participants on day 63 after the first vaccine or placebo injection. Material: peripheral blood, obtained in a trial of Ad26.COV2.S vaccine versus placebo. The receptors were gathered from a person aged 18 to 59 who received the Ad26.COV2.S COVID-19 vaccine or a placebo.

CDR3 sequence reads: CASSPLQGGMAKNIQYF. The CDR3 DNA reads TGTGCCAGCAGCCCCCTTCAGGGGGGGATGGCCAAAAACATTCAGTACTTC. This sequence joins TRBV5-6 and TRBJ2-4; D tentatively fits TRBD1 or TRBD2 (7 bases each). Germline CDR1 SGHDT, CDR2 YYEEEE. The V end was cut by 4 bases, the J end by 1 base, with 18 bases between. The CDR3 extends over 17 amino acids.

The CDR3 spells CASSEQAFGEKLFF. CDR3 DNA: TGTGCCAGCAGTGAACAGGCTTTCGGGGAAAAACTGTTTTTT. This chain connects TRBV6-1 to TRBJ1-4; D ambiguous. The CDR3 contains 14 residues. Trimming took 2 bases from V and 8 from J, leaving 12 bases between them. The germline CDR1 and CDR2 sequences are MNHNS and SASEGT.

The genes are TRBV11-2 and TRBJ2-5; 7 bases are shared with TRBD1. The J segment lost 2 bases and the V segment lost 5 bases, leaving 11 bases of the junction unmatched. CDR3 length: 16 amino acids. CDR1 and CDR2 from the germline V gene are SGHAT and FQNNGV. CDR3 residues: CASSIRQGSRQETQYF. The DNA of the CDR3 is TGTGCCAGCAGCATACGACAGGGTTCTAGGCAAGAGACCCAGTACTTC. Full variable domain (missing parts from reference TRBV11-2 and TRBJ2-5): EAGVAQSPRYKIIEKRQSVAFWCNPISGHATLYWYQQILGQGPKLLIQFQNNGVVDDSQLPKDRFSAERLKGVDSTLKIQPAKLEDSAVYLCASSIRQGSRQETQYFGPGTRLLVL.

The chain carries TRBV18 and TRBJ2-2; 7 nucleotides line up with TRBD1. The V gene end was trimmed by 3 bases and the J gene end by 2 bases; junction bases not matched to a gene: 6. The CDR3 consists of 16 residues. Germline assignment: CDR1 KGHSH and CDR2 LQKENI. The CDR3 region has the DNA TGTGCCAGCTCACCGCTGACAGGGAAAAACACCGGGGAGCTGTTTTTT. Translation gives CASSPLTGKNTGELFF.

CDR3 in DNA: TGTGCCAGCACCCTAGCGGGGGCCTCCTACGAGCAGTACTTC. Its protein is CASTLAGASYEQYF. J is TRBJ2-7 and V is TRBV11-1; 10 bases align to TRBD2. The CDR3 runs to 14 residues. V shed 7 bases and J 0 bases; nucleotides not matched to a gene: 3. Per germline, CDR1 SGHAT and CDR2 FQDESV (reference sequence).

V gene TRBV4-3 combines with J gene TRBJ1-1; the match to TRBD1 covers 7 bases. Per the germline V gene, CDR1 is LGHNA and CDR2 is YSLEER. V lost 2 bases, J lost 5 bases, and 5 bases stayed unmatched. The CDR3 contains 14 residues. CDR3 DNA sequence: TGCGCCAGCAGCCAAATGGTGACAGGGACTGAAGCTTTCTTT. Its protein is CASSQMVTGTEAFF.

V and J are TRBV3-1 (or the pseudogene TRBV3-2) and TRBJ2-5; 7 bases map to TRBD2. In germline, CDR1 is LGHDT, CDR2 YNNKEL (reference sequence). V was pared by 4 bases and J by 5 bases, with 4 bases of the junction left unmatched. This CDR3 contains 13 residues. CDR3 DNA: TGTGCCAGCAGCCCAGCGGGGAGGGAGACCCAGTACTTC. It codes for CASSPAGRETQYF.

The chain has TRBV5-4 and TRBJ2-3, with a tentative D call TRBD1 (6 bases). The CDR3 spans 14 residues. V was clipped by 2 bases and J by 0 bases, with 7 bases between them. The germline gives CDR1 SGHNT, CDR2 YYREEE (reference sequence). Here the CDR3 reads CASSFTGSTDTQYF. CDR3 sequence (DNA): TGTGCCAGCAGCTTTACAGGGAGCACAGATACGCAGTATTTT. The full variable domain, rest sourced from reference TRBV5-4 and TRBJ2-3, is ETGVTQSPTHLIKTRGQQVTLRCSSQSGHNTVSWYQQALGQGPQFIFQYYREEENGRGNFPPRFSGLQFPNYSSELNVNALELDDSALYLCASSFTGSTDTQYFGPGTRLTVL.

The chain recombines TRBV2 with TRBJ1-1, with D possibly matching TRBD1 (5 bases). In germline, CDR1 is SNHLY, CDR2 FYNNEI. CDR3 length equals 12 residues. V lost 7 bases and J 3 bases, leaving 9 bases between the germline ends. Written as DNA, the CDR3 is TGTGCCAGCAAGGGACCTTACACTGAAGCTTTCTTT. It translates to CASKGPYTEAFF. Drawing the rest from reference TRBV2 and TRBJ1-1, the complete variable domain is EPEVTQTPSHQVTQMGQEVILRCVPISNHLYFYWYRQILGQKVEFLVSFYNNEISEKSEIFDDQFSVERPDGSNFTLKIRSTKLEDSAMYFCASKGPYTEAFFGQGTRLTVV.

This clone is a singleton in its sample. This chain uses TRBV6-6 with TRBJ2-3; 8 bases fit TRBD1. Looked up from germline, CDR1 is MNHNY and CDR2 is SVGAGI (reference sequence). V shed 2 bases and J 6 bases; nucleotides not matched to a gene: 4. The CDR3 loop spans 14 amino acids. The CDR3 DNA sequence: TGTGCCAGCAGTTACCACAGGGGGTGGGATACGCAGTATTTT. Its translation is CASSYHRGWDTQYF.

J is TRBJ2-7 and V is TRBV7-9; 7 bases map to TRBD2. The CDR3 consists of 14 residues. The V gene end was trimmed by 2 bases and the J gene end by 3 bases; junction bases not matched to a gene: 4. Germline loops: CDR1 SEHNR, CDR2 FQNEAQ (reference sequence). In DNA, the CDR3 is TGTGCCAGCAGCTTATCGTGGGGGGGCTACGAGCAGTACTTC. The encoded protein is CASSLSWGGYEQYF. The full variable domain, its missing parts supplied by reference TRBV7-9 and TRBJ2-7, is DTGVSQNPRHKITKRGQNVTFRCDPISEHNRLYWYRQTLGQGPEFLTYFQNEAQLEKSRLLSDRFSAERPKGSFSTLEIQRTEQGDSAMYLCASSLSWGGYEQYFGPGTRLTVT.

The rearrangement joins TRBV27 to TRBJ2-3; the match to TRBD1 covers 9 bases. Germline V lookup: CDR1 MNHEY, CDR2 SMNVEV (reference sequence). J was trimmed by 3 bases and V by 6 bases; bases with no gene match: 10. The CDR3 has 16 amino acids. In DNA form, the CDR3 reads TGTGCCAGCAGGGCCAGGGACAGGGCGTATACAGATACGCAGTATTTT. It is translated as CASRARDRAYTDTQYF.

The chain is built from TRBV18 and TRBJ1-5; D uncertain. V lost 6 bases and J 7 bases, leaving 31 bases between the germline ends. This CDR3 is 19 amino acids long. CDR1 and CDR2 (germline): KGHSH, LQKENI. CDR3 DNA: TGTGCCAGCTCTCGCACCAGTAGGCAACAGCTGTCTATTGGGCAGCCCCAGCATTTT. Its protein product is CASSRTSRQQLSIGQPQHF.

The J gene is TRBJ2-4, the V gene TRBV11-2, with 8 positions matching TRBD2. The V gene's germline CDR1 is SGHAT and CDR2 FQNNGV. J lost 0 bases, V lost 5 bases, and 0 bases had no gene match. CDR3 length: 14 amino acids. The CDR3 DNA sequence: TGTGCCAGCAGCAGCGGGGGAGCCAAAAACATTCAGTACTTC. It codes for CASSSGGAKNIQYF.

CDR3 region: CASSLDVRTGELFF. CDR3 coding DNA: TGTGCCAGCAGCTTAGACGTGCGGACCGGGGAGCTGTTTTTT. This rearrangement joins TRBV7-2 to TRBJ2-2; D is uncertain. The ends were cut back, 1 base at V and 5 bases at J, with 8 bases in the middle. CDR3 length: 14 residues. From germline, CDR1 is SGHTA and CDR2 FQGNSA. Variable domain in full (rest from reference TRBV7-2 and TRBJ2-2): GAGVSQSPSNKVTEKGKDVELRCDPISGHTALYWYRQSLGQGLEFLIYFQGNSAPDKSGLPSDRFSAERTGGSVSTLTIQRTQQEDSAVYLCASSLDVRTGELFFGEGSRLTVL.

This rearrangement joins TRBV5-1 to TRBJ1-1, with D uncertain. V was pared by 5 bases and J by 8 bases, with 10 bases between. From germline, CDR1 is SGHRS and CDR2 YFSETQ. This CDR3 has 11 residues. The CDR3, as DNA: TGCGCCAGCAGACTTGAGGGAGAAGCTTTCTTT. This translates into CASRLEGEAFF.

CDR3 DNA: TGCGCCAGCAGCTTGGGTTCTCGTCAAGAGACCCAGTACTTC. Residues: CASSLGSRQETQYF. V usage is TRBV5-1 and J usage is TRBJ2-5, with D hard to call. The CDR3 totals 14 residues. Deletions cut 0 bases from V and 2 bases from J, with 8 bases between. Germline V gene data show CDR1 as SGHRS and CDR2 as YFSETQ.

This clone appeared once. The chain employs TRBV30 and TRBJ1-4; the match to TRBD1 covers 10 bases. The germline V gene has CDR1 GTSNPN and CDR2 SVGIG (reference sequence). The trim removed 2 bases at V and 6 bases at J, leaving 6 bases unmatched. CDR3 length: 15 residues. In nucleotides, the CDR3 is TGTGCCTGGAGTCCTGACAGGGGGCAGGATGAAAAACTGTTTTTT. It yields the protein CAWSPDRGQDEKLFF.

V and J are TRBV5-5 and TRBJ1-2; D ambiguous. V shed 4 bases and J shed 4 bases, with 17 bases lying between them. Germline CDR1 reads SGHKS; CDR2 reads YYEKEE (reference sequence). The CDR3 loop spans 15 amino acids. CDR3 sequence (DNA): TGTGCCAGCAGCAACACAGTGCTTCTCCGCTATGGCTACACCTTC. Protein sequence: CASSNTVLLRYGYTF.

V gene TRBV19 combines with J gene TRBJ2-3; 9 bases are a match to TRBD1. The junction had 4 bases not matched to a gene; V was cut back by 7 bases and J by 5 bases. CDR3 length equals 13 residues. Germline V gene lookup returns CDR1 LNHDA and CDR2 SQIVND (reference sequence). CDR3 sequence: CASNRGQLDTQYF. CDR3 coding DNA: TGTGCCAGTAACAGGGGGCAGTTAGATACGCAGTATTTT.

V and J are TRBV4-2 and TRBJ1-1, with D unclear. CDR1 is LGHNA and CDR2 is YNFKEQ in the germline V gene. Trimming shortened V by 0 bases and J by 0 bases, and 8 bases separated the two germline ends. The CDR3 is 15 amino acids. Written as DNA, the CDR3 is TGTGCCAGCAGCCAAGATCGGGGTGTGAACACTGAAGCTTTCTTT. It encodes CASSQDRGVNTEAFF.